One sample yielded the 7 T cell receptor beta chains listed below, sequenced in a study of T cell changes during pregnancy in multiple sclerosis. Generated by immunoSEQ multiplex PCR, the TCRdb table keeps only in-frame clones and is missing some. Altogether almost 40,000 clones are present, approximately 89% being singletons, with the ten largest covering 0.6% to 0.8%. The starting material was CD4+ T cells from peripheral blood mononuclear cells, obtained in the second trimester of pregnancy. These receptors came from a female donor in good health, enrolled as a control in a pregnancy study.

The chain combines TRBV7-8 with TRBJ2-7, with 9 bases fitting TRBD2. The CDR3 extends over 14 amino acids. The trim removed 5 bases at V and 5 bases at J, leaving 7 bases unmatched. CDR1 is SGHVS, CDR2 FQNEAQ, per germline. In DNA form, the CDR3 reads TGTGCCAGCAGCAGGGGCGGGGGGGCCCACGAGCAGTACTTC. Its translation is CASSRGGGAHEQYF.

This sequence joins TRBV29-1 and TRBJ1-2; 9 nucleotides align to TRBD1. The V gene's germline CDR1 is SQVTM and CDR2 ANQGSEA. The CDR3 is made up of 16 amino acids. Trimming cost V 3 bases and J 2 bases; bases outside gene matches: 10. The CDR3 DNA is TGCAGCGTTGAGTGGCCCTGGACAGGGGCAAACTATGGCTACACCTTC. As protein: CSVEWPWTGANYGYTF. Supplemented by reference TRBV29-1 and TRBJ1-2, the full variable domain reads SAVISQKPSRDICQRGTSLTIQCQVDSQVTMMFWYRQQPGQSLTLIATANQGSEATYESGFVIDKFPISRPNLTFSTLTVSNMSPEDSSIYLCSVEWPWTGANYGYTFGSGTRLTVV.

V is TRBV30 and J is TRBJ2-7; no clear D gene. This CDR3 has 14 amino acids. Trimming left V 1 base short and J 7 bases short, with 17 bases between. Germline CDR1 GTSNPN, CDR2 SVGIG (reference sequence). The CDR3 DNA reads as TGTGCCTGGAGTGGATTTAACTTGCCGAGGGAGCAGTACTTC. This encodes CAWSGFNLPREQYF.

The rearrangement uses TRBV7-2 and TRBJ2-7; D is ambiguous. CDR1 and CDR2 (germline): SGHTA, FQGNSA. The CDR3 totals 14 residues. V gave up 8 bases and J gave up 2 bases, with 16 bases separating them. In DNA form, the CDR3 reads TGTGCCAGCGTATGGCGGCCAGAGGCCTACGAGCAGTACTTC. Amino acids: CASVWRPEAYEQYF.

The chain joins TRBV19 to TRBJ1-1; D is possibly TRBD1 (6 bases). CDR1 and CDR2 from the germline V gene are LNHDA and SQIVND (reference sequence). The CDR3 totals 15 residues. Trimming removed 5 bases from V and 6 bases from J, with 19 bases in between. The CDR3 nucleotides are TGTGCCAGTAGTGCCAGATACACAGGGTCCCCTGAAGCTTTCTTT. Amino acids: CASSARYTGSPEAFF.

The chain couples TRBV18 to TRBJ2-7; the D is unclear. The ends were cut back, 1 base at V and 0 bases at J, with 4 bases in the middle. This CDR3 region has 13 residues. Germline V CDR1 and CDR2: KGHSH, LQKENI. The CDR3 sequence: CASSPRLSYEQYF. The CDR3 region has the DNA TGTGCCAGCTCACCACGACTCTCCTACGAGCAGTACTTC.

Worth noting for this clone: Mismatch with germline at one junction end may stem from a read error. The V gene is TRBV27, the J gene TRBJ1-2, with 11 bases fitting TRBD1. This CDR3 contains 17 residues. The germline V gene encodes CDR1 MNHEY and CDR2 SMNVEV (reference sequence). CDR3 protein: CASSLSPGQGADYGYTF. The CDR3 DNA reads TGTGCCAGCAGTCTATCACCCGGACAGGGGGCGGACTATGGCTACACCTTC.